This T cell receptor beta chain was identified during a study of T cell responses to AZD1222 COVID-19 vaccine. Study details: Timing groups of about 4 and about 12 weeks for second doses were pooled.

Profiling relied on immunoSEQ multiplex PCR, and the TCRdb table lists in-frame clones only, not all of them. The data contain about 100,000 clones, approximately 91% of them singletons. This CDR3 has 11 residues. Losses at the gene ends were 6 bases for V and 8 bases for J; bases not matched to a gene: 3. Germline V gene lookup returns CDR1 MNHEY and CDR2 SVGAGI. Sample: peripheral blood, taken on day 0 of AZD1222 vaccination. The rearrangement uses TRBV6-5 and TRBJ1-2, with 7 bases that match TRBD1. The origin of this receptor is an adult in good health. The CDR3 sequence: CASSDRVGYTF. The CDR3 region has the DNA TGTGCCAGCAGCGACAGGGTCGGCTACACCTTC.